A selection of T cell receptor beta chains follows, all from one sample in a study of T-cell memory formation after mild COVID-19. TCRdb itself ran the 5' RACE reads through MiXCR, one entry per CDR3 protein. The sample consists of about 130,000 distinct CDR3 sequences, 5% to 6.5% of them appearing once. The sequencing sample was made of PBMCs or a T cell subset sorted from them (not recorded which). The receptors were sampled from an adult woman who had mild COVID-19 (a few samples of this study predate the infection). Cell type and time point are not known. The conserved cysteine and the conserved F or W are not part of the CDR3 here.

V	length	J	CDR3
TRBV7-3	13	TRBJ2-7	ASSRLPGDSYEQY
TRBV12-3/TRBV12-4	12	TRBJ2-5	ASRFGGSSETQY
TRBV30	17	TRBJ1-1	AWDPGRVKGPQPNTEAF
TRBV20-1	9	TRBJ1-2	SASNPYGYT
TRBV7-9	12	TRBJ1-1	ASSLRGGEQEAF
TRBV4-3	13	TRBJ2-7	ASSQDPRGSYEQY
TRBV9	13	TRBJ2-3	ASSVVASGTDTQY
TRBV5-1	14	TRBJ2-2	ASSPRAVPNTGELF
TRBV7-2	11	TRBJ1-2	ASSQTRSYGYT
TRBV20-1	12	TRBJ1-4	SARDRGGAEKLF
TRBV19	14	TRBJ1-4	ASSTLNRGPNEKLF
TRBV20-1	13	TRBJ1-2	SARPSGRSGYGYT
TRBV5-1	15	TRBJ2-6	ASSWTQGGIGANVLT
TRBV6-1	14	TRBJ2-1	ASSLGQDRAYNEQF
TRBV29-1	9	TRBJ2-7	SAVTVYEQY
TRBV4-3	12	TRBJ1-2	ASSQKSGVYGYT
TRBV12-3/TRBV12-4	13	TRBJ1-2	ASTAGTGATYGYT
TRBV7-8	13	TRBJ2-1	ASSLPAGVEYEQF
TRBV7-3	14	TRBJ2-1	ASSAKGTSGNNEQF
TRBV6-5	13	TRBJ2-7	ASSYDREVWYEQY
TRBV5-1	11	TRBJ1-6	ASSSGLRSHLH
TRBV7-2	13	TRBJ2-7	ASSQGQGMLGEQY
TRBV7-3	14	TRBJ2-1	ASSTRTSGNHNEQF
TRBV5-5	13	TRBJ1-5	ASSSSGQPNQPQH
TRBV30	10	TRBJ2-1	AWSTGSNEQF
TRBV20-1	12	TRBJ2-1	SAILAGAGGEQF